This is a list of T cell receptor beta chains from one sample in a study of T cells after yellow fever vaccination. MiXCR was run by TCRdb on the 5' RACE reads, yielding one entry per CDR3 protein. Among tens of thousands of distinct CDR3 sequences, about 7.7% were seen once, and the ten largest hold around 28%. Specimen: CD8+ T cells sorted from PBMCs, collected 9 to 10 days after the first yellow fever vaccination. These receptors were taken from a man aged 18 to 35 who received the YFV17D yellow fever vaccine. The CDR3 runs from the conserved cysteine through the conserved F or W. A D gene is named only where the DNA matches it firmly. Some rows mark clone size as missing; the rest say once, few, many or name a class of expanded clone.

.	many	TRBV12-3/TRBV12-4	TRBJ2-2	TGTGCCAGCAGTTCTCGCCCCGGGGAGCTGTTTTTT	CASSSRPGELFF
.	.	TRBV27	TRBJ1-6	TGTGCCAGCAGTTTGGGACTTAATTCACCCCTCCACTTT	CASSLGLNSPLHF
.	many	TRBV29-1	TRBJ1-1	TGCAGCGTTGAAGACCCCGCCAGGAACACTGAAGCTTTCTTT	CSVEDPARNTEAFF
.	many	TRBV5-8	TRBJ1-1	TGTGCCAGCAGCTTCAGGTGGCAGAACACTGAAGCTTTCTTT	CASSFRWQNTEAFF
TRBD2	many	TRBV15	TRBJ2-3	TGTGCCACCAAGACTAGCGGGGGACACACAGATACGCAGTATTTT	CATKTSGGHTDTQYF
.	few	TRBV6-2/TRBV6-3	TRBJ2-2	TGTGCCAGCAGTTACGGGGAAACCGGGGAGCTGTTTTTT	CASSYGETGELFF
TRBD2	many	TRBV4-1	TRBJ2-1	TGCGCCAGCAGCCAACGGAGAACTAGCGACAATGAGCAGTTCTTC	CASSQRRTSDNEQFF
.	.	TRBV6-2/TRBV6-3	TRBJ2-7	TGTGCCAGCAGTTATTGGGCGGGACCGGGGGACGAGCAGTACTTC	CASSYWAGPGDEQYF
TRBD1	few	TRBV6-1	TRBJ1-1	TGTGCCAGCACCGCAACAGGGGGCACTGAAGCTTTCTTT	CASTATGGTEAFF
.	many	TRBV20-1	TRBJ1-2	TGCAGTGCTAGACCCCCAGGGGACGTAACCTATGGCTACACCTTC	CSARPPGDVTYGYTF
.	many	TRBV5-1	TRBJ2-1	TGCGCCAGCAGCTTGACGGTGTATGAGCAGTTCTTC	CASSLTVYEQFF
.	few	TRBV7-9	TRBJ2-7	TGTGCCAGCAGCTTAGGGTTGGGACCCTACGAGCAGTACTTC	CASSLGLGPYEQYF
.	many	TRBV6-1	TRBJ2-1	TGTGCCAGCAGTGACCCAGAACGCGATGAGCAGTTCTTC	CASSDPERDEQFF
.	many	TRBV6-5	TRBJ2-2	TGTGCCAGCAGTTACTCAACCCGGGCCGGGGAGCTGTTTTTT	CASSYSTRAGELFF
TRBD1	few	TRBV7-9	TRBJ1-1	TGTGCCAGCAGAGAAGCCGGGACAGGCCTCCCCGTTGAAGCTTTCTTT	CASREAGTGLPVEAFF
TRBD2	.	TRBV12-3/TRBV12-4	TRBJ2-7	TGTGCCAGCAGCCACGCGGGGGGGCTCGAGCAGTACTTC	CASSHAGGLEQYF
.	many	TRBV6-5	TRBJ1-1	TGTGCCAGCAGTTACTCTTTGGACAGCAGCTTTGAAGCTTTCTTT	CASSYSLDSSFEAFF
.	few	TRBV7-8	TRBJ2-1	TGTGCCAGCAGCTTAGGGTCGGCCAACTACAATGAGCAGTTCTTC	CASSLGSANYNEQFF
TRBD2	many	TRBV20-1	TRBJ2-3	TGCAGTGCTAGAGATTCCCGGACTAGCGGAACCACAGATACGCAGTATTTT	CSARDSRTSGTTDTQYF
.	many	TRBV20-1	TRBJ2-7	TGCAGTGCTAGAGATTGGGGGGAAAGCTCCTACGAGCAGTACTTC	CSARDWGESSYEQYF
TRBD1	.	TRBV4-2	TRBJ2-2	TGTGCCAGCAGCCAAGTTCCCCCGGGACAGGTCAACGGGGAGCTGTTTTTT	CASSQVPPGQVNGELFF
.	few	TRBV6-5	TRBJ2-7	TGTGCCAGCAGTTACTCGTTAGGTTCCTACGAGCAGTACTTC	CASSYSLGSYEQYF
.	.	TRBV6-2/TRBV6-3	TRBJ2-4	TGTGCCAGCAGTACCCGTTTTGAGCTAGGAATGGACATTCAGTACTTC	CASSTRFELGMDIQYF
TRBD2	many	TRBV4-2	TRBJ2-1	TGTGCCAGCAGCCGCTACGGGACTAGTCAATCGTACAATGAGCAGTTCTTC	CASSRYGTSQSYNEQFF
.	many	TRBV7-7	TRBJ2-5	TGTGCCAGCAGCAAAATCCGGAGAGAGACCCAGTACTTC	CASSKIRRETQYF
.	many	TRBV6-5	TRBJ1-2	TGTGCCAGCAGTAACTGGGACGGGCATGGCTACACCTTC	CASSNWDGHGYTF
TRBD1	few	TRBV29-1	TRBJ1-2	TGCAGCGTTGCCGGGACAGGGGGCCCTGGCTACACCTTC	CSVAGTGGPGYTF
TRBD2	many	TRBV9	TRBJ2-3	TGTGCCAGCAGCCCAGGACTAGCCACAGATACGCAGTATTTT	CASSPGLATDTQYF
TRBD1	many	TRBV4-3	TRBJ2-7	TGCGCCAGCAGCCCCACCGGACAGGGGGTAGAGAACGAGCAGTACTTC	CASSPTGQGVENEQYF
.	many	TRBV2	TRBJ1-1	TGTGCCGGCACCAGAGTGAACACTGAAGCTTTCTTT	CAGTRVNTEAFF
.	few	TRBV27	TRBJ2-5	TGTGCCAGCAGTTCCCGAGAGACCCAGTACTTC	CASSSRETQYF
.	many	TRBV9	TRBJ2-1	TGTGCCAGCAGCGTTGGGACACAGCCTGTCAATGAGCAGTTCTTC	CASSVGTQPVNEQFF
.	many	TRBV11-2	TRBJ2-1	TGTGCCAGCAGCACAGGCGCCAGGGGAAACTTATACAATGAGCAGTTCTTC	CASSTGARGNLYNEQFF
.	many	TRBV27	TRBJ2-1	TGTGCCAGCAGTCTACGGACGGGGAGCTCCTACAATGAGCAGTTCTTC	CASSLRTGSSYNEQFF
.	many	TRBV7-2	TRBJ2-3	TGTGCCAGCAGCTTTCCACTGGGGGGAGCAGATACGCAGTATTTT	CASSFPLGGADTQYF
TRBD2	many	TRBV3-1	TRBJ2-5	TGTGCCAGCAGCCAAGAGTCGCGGGGGAGCGAGGAGACCCAGTACTTC	CASSQESRGSEETQYF
.	many	TRBV7-2	TRBJ2-2	TGTGCCAGCAGCTCCGGGCTAAACACCGGGGAGCTGTTTTTT	CASSSGLNTGELFF
TRBD1	many	TRBV20-1	TRBJ2-1	TGCAGTGCTAGAAAGGACAGGCCGAGCTCCTACAATGAGCAGTTCTTC	CSARKDRPSSYNEQFF
TRBD1	medium-sized	TRBV5-1	TRBJ2-1	TGCGCCAGCAGCTTTTCCGGGACAGGGAACAATGAGCAGTTCTTC	CASSFSGTGNNEQFF
TRBD1	many	TRBV29-1	TRBJ2-7	TGCAGCGCCCGCGACAGGGGGAGCTCCTACGAGCAGTACTTC	CSARDRGSSYEQYF
.	.	TRBV4-2	TRBJ2-2	TGTGCCAGCAGCCCCCCCGGGGAGTTGAACACCGGGGAGCTGTTTTTT	CASSPPGELNTGELFF
TRBD1	few	TRBV7-8	TRBJ2-2	TGTGCCAGCAGCCGCCCCGGGACAGGGGGGAACACCGGGGAGCTGTTTTTT	CASSRPGTGGNTGELFF
TRBD1	.	TRBV7-9	TRBJ2-3	TGTGCCAGCAGCTTACCGTTCGGGGTAGGGGGCGGCGGCGCAGATACGCAGTATTTT	CASSLPFGVGGGGADTQYF
TRBD1	once	TRBV7-3	TRBJ2-1	TGTGCCAGCAGCCAATTGGGGACAGGGGCGGCCAATGAGCAGTTCTTC	CASSQLGTGAANEQFF